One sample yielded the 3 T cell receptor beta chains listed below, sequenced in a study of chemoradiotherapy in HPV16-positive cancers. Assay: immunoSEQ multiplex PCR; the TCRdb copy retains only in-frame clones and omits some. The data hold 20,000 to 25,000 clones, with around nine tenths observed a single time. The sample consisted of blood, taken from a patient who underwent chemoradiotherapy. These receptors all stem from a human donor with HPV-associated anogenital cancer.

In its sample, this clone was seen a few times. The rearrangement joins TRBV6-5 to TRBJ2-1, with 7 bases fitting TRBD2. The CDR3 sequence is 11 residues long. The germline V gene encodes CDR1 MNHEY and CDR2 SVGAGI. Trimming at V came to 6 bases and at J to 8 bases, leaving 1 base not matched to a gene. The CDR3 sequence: CASRGGDEQFF. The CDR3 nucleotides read TGTGCCAGCAGGGGGGGGGATGAGCAGTTCTTC.

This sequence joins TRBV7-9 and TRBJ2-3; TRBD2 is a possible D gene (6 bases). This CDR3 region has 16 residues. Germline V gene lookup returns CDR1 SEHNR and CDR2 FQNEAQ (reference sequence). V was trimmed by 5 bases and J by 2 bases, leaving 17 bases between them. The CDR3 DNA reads TGTGCCAGCAGCAACAGTAGACGGACTAACACAGATACGCAGTATTTT. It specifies CASSNSRRTNTDTQYF.

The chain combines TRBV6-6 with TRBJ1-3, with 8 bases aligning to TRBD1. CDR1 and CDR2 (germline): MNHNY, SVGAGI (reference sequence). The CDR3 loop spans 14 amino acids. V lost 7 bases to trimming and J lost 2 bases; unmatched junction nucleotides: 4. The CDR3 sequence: CASIPGGPGNTIYF. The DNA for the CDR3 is TGTGCCAGCATCCCAGGGGGCCCTGGAAACACCATATATTTT.